This T cell receptor beta chain was sequenced for a study of glioma-infiltrating T cells after dendritic cell vaccination. On the study more broadly: At biweekly intervals, patients got three intradermal dendritic cell vaccine injections.

Germline assignment: CDR1 PRHDT and CDR2 FYEKMQ (reference sequence). The CDR3 has 14 amino acids. Deletions cut 7 bases from V and 6 bases from J, with 16 bases between. Amplification used 60 V beta primers and 13 J beta primers. The assay was immunoSEQ multiplex PCR, and TCRdb's table has in-frame clones only and misses some. The sample includes fewer than 25,000 clones, just under 90% of them seen just once. This clone has a single count. Its antigen is not known. Study-wide points: Higher TCR clonality did not directly relate to longer survival.

Time point in this sample: after dendritic cell vaccination, including at tumor progression/relapse. The receptor comes from a human donor with glioblastoma. This specimen consisted of blood, obtained after dendritic cell vaccination. V is TRBV13 and J is TRBJ2-1, with TRBD1 as a possible D gene (5 bases). The chain's CDR3 is CASTLAQGSNEQFF. DNA for the CDR3: TGTGCCAGCACCCTCGCCCAGGGCTCCAATGAGCAGTTCTTC.